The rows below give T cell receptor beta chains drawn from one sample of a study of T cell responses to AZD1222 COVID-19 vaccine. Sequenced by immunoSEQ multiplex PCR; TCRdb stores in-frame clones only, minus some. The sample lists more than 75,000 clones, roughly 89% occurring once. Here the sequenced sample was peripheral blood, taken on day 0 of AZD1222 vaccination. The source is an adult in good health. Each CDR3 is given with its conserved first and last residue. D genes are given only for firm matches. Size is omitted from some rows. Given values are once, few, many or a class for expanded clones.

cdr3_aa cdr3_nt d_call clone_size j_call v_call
CASSQTGGRETQYF TGCGCCAGCAGCCAAACCGGGGGCCGTGAGACCCAGTACTTC NA NA TRBJ2-5 TRBV4-1
CSAGQLNEKLFF TGCAGCGCAGGACAGCTTAATGAAAAACTGTTTTTT NA NA TRBJ1-4 TRBV29-1
CASSLTLTHVAFF TGTGCCAGCAGTTTAACCCTAACCCATGTAGCTTTCTTT NA NA TRBJ1-1 TRBV27
CASSLASPRAVPNSPLHF TGCGCCAGCAGCTTGGCCTCCCCCAGGGCCGTACCGAATTCACCCCTCCACTTT NA NA TRBJ1-6 TRBV5-1
CARSGAGGQTEAFF TGTGCCAGAAGCGGAGCAGGTGGGCAGACTGAAGCTTTCTTT NA NA TRBJ1-1 TRBV5-3
CASSGLGGEAGDTQYF TGTGCCAGCAGTGGGCTCGGGGGGGAGGCCGGTGATACGCAGTATTTT TRBD2 NA TRBJ2-3 TRBV6-1
CASSLGAGATEAFF TGTGCCAGCAGTTTAGGAGCCGGGGCCACTGAAGCTTTCTTT NA NA TRBJ1-1 TRBV28
CASSQGLENQPQHF TGTGCCAGCAGTCAGGGGTTGGAGAATCAGCCCCAGCATTTT NA NA TRBJ1-5 TRBV27
CASSLARDGRKLFF TGTGCCAGCAGCTTAGCCAGGGACGGCCGGAAGCTGTTTTTT NA NA TRBJ2-2 TRBV7-9
CASSQTTGGTEKLFF TGCGCCAGCAGCCAAACAACAGGGGGGACTGAAAAACTGTTTTTT TRBD1 NA TRBJ1-4 TRBV5-1
CASSSAKLAGGGYEQYF TGTGCCAGCAGCTCGGCAAAACTAGCGGGGGGTGGGTACGAGCAGTACTTC TRBD2 NA TRBJ2-7 TRBV7-2
CASNEGNQPQHF TGTGCCAGCAACGAGGGGAATCAGCCCCAGCATTTT NA NA TRBJ1-5 TRBV12-3/TRBV12-4
CASRARGAPGIQPQHF TGTGCCAGTAGGGCCCGGGGGGCGCCAGGAATTCAGCCCCAGCATTTT NA NA TRBJ1-5 TRBV19
CASSLIGRGNSPLHF TGTGCCAGCAGCCTCATCGGGAGAGGGAATTCACCCCTCCACTTT NA NA TRBJ1-6 TRBV7-9
CAWKPGTGLWNQPQHF TGTGCCTGGAAACCAGGGACAGGCCTGTGGAATCAGCCCCAGCATTTT TRBD1 few TRBJ1-5 TRBV30
CSAPGGYEQYF TGCAGTGCCCCGGGGGGCTACGAGCAGTACTTC TRBD2 NA TRBJ2-7 TRBV20-1
CASSMGGWGLVSRNTEAFF TGTGCCAGTAGTATGGGGGGTTGGGGTTTGGTGAGCCGGAACACTGAAGCTTTCTTT NA NA TRBJ1-1 TRBV19
CASRQEIQGGPGGYTF TGTGCCAGCAGGCAGGAGATACAAGGGGGCCCGGGAGGCTACACCTTC TRBD1 few TRBJ1-2 TRBV5-4
CASSPQLSGQGTYGYTF TGTGCCAGCTCACCACAGTTAAGCGGACAGGGAACTTATGGCTACACCTTC TRBD1 NA TRBJ1-2 TRBV18
CASSPAGTGGGEQYF TGTGCCAGCAGCCCAGCCGGGACAGGGGGAGGCGAGCAGTACTTC TRBD1 NA TRBJ2-7 TRBV6-2/TRBV6-3
CASSQWGVSNQPQHF TGTGCCAGCAGCCAATGGGGTGTTAGCAATCAGCCCCAGCATTTT NA NA TRBJ1-5 TRBV3-1/TRBV3-2
CASGVGGGTDTQYF TGTGCCAGTGGCGTAGGGGGGGGCACAGATACGCAGTATTTT NA NA TRBJ2-3 TRBV5-4
CATSDGTGGAADTQYF TGTGCCACCAGTGATGGGACAGGGGGCGCGGCAGATACGCAGTATTTT TRBD1 NA TRBJ2-3 TRBV24-1
CASSLGTGSAETQYF TGTGCCAGCAGCTTGGGGACAGGGAGTGCGGAGACCCAGTACTTC TRBD1 NA TRBJ2-5 TRBV5-5
CASSLEVRGYNEQFF TGTGCCAGCAGCTTAGAGGTTCGGGGGTACAATGAGCAGTTCTTC NA NA TRBJ2-1 TRBV11-2
CASSTRDRAQKLFF TGTGCCAGCAGCACCCGGGACAGGGCTCAAAAACTGTTTTTT TRBD1 NA TRBJ1-4 TRBV7-8